The present T cell receptor beta chain was sequenced within a study of identical twins. Every donor was a healthy Caucasian. TCRdb itself ran the 5' RACE reads through MiXCR, one entry per CDR3 protein. The data contain 750,000 to 950,000 distinct CDR3 sequences, approximately 13% of them singletons. Study results and caveats: For zero-insertion analyses, partial confounding could come from invariant MAIT and iNKT cells. For out-of-frame beta sequences, excess twin sharing was weaker.

V was pared by 4 bases and J by 5 bases, with 14 bases between. This CDR3 contains 14 residues. From germline, CDR1 is SGHRS and CDR2 YFSETQ. This clonotype came up a few times. Its antigen remains unidentified. Another study also made use of these data, one on yellow fever vaccine responses in identical twins.

The sequencing input was PBMCs. The origin of this receptor is a woman in her late teens or twenties in good health. This chain links TRBV5-1 with TRBJ2-3; a possible D gene is TRBD2 (5 bases). The CDR3 sequence is CASSPGCELDTQYF. Here the CDR3 DNA reads TGCGCCAGCAGCCCGGGATGTGAGTTAGATACGCAGTATTTT.